The rows below give T cell receptor beta chains drawn from one sample of a study of HIV-infected patients and healthy controls. TCRdb reprocessed the 5' RACE reads via MiXCR and lists one record per CDR3 protein. Of over 15,000 distinct CDR3 sequences in the sample, roughly 7.7% were seen once. Sequencing was performed on blood. All receptors derive from an adult in good health. Both conserved end residues are part of each CDR3. D genes are given only for firm matches. Size tells how often a clone was seen (once, few, many) or the class of an expanded clone, and some rows leave it out.

abundance: many; j_gene: TRBJ2-1; d_gene: -; v_gene: TRBV20-1; CDR3nt: TGCAGTGCTAGAGTTACCGTAGCGGTCGGATCCTACAATGAGCAGTTCTTC; CDR3aa: CSARVTVAVGSYNEQFF
abundance: medium-sized; j_gene: TRBJ2-2; d_gene: -; v_gene: TRBV6-5; CDR3nt: TGTGCCAGCAGTTACTCTGGTGGGACCGGGGAGCTGTTTTTT; CDR3aa: CASSYSGGTGELFF
abundance: medium-sized; j_gene: TRBJ2-1; d_gene: TRBD2; v_gene: TRBV28; CDR3nt: TGTGCCAGCAGTTTGGGGGGACTAGTAGGGGTCCGTGAGCAGTTCTTC; CDR3aa: CASSLGGLVGVREQFF
abundance: many; j_gene: TRBJ1-1; d_gene: -; v_gene: TRBV28; CDR3nt: TGTGCCAGCAGCCTTGTGGATCCGTCTGGGAACACTGAAGCTTTCTTT; CDR3aa: CASSLVDPSGNTEAFF
abundance: many; j_gene: TRBJ2-3; d_gene: -; v_gene: TRBV12-5; CDR3nt: TGTGCTAGTGATCTAGCCGGAGATACGCAGTATTTT; CDR3aa: CASDLAGDTQYF
abundance: many; j_gene: TRBJ2-1; d_gene: TRBD2; v_gene: TRBV14; CDR3nt: TGTGCCAGCAGCCGGAGGGGAGGACTAGCGGGTTACAATGAGCAGTTCTTC; CDR3aa: CASSRRGGLAGYNEQFF
abundance: many; j_gene: TRBJ2-5; d_gene: -; v_gene: TRBV20-1; CDR3nt: TGCAGTGCTAGAGTGGTGGAGACCCAGTACTTC; CDR3aa: CSARVVETQYF
abundance: medium-sized; j_gene: TRBJ1-6; d_gene: -; v_gene: TRBV27; CDR3nt: TGTGCCAGCAGTTTATCGAATGTGGGGGCTGATTCACCCCTCCACTTT; CDR3aa: CASSLSNVGADSPLHF
abundance: many; j_gene: TRBJ2-4; d_gene: -; v_gene: TRBV20-1; CDR3nt: TGCAGTGCGGGGGGTCCTGCAGCCAAAAACATTCAGTACTTC; CDR3aa: CSAGGPAAKNIQYF
abundance: few; j_gene: TRBJ1-5; d_gene: -; v_gene: TRBV5-1; CDR3nt: TGCGCCAGCAGCTTGCTACAGGATAATCAGCCCCAGCATTTT; CDR3aa: CASSLLQDNQPQHF
abundance: many; j_gene: TRBJ2-1; d_gene: TRBD2; v_gene: TRBV11-1; CDR3nt: TGTGCCAGCAGCCTCTTGGCGGGAGAATTTGGTGAGCAGTTCTTC; CDR3aa: CASSLLAGEFGEQFF
abundance: many; j_gene: TRBJ2-1; d_gene: -; v_gene: TRBV11-1; CDR3nt: TGTGCCAGCAGCTTAGAGATCGGTTTTACTGCGTTCTTC; CDR3aa: CASSLEIGFTAFF
abundance: many; j_gene: TRBJ1-1; d_gene: -; v_gene: TRBV6-6; CDR3nt: TGTGCCAGCATGCGGGGAACGGGGAACTTGGTCACTGAAGCTTTCTTT; CDR3aa: CASMRGTGNLVTEAFF
abundance: -; j_gene: TRBJ1-1; d_gene: TRBD1; v_gene: TRBV4-3; CDR3nt: TGCGCCAGCAGCCCACCAGGGGGCACTGAAGCTTTCTTT; CDR3aa: CASSPPGGTEAFF
abundance: many; j_gene: TRBJ2-6; d_gene: -; v_gene: TRBV6-2/TRBV6-3; CDR3nt: TGTGCCAGCACCACCGACGCGTCTGGGGCCAACGTCCTGACTTTC; CDR3aa: CASTTDASGANVLTF
abundance: medium-sized; j_gene: TRBJ2-1; d_gene: TRBD2; v_gene: TRBV7-2; CDR3nt: TGTGCCAGCAGCTTAGCGAATAGCGGGTCCTCCTACAATGAGCAGTTCTTC; CDR3aa: CASSLANSGSSYNEQFF
abundance: many; j_gene: TRBJ1-6; d_gene: -; v_gene: TRBV20-1; CDR3nt: TGCAGTGCATACAGGAATAATTCACCCCTCCACTTT; CDR3aa: CSAYRNNSPLHF
abundance: -; j_gene: TRBJ1-1; d_gene: -; v_gene: TRBV20-1; CDR3nt: TGCAGTGCTATAGCGGTGAACACTGAAGCTTTCTTT; CDR3aa: CSAIAVNTEAFF
abundance: many; j_gene: TRBJ1-1; d_gene: -; v_gene: TRBV12-3/TRBV12-4; CDR3nt: TGTGCCAGCAGTTTCGGAAACACTGAAGCTTTCTTT; CDR3aa: CASSFGNTEAFF
abundance: many; j_gene: TRBJ2-3; d_gene: -; v_gene: TRBV2; CDR3nt: TGTGCCACCTCCAGGACACAAGCTAGCACAGATACGCAGTATTTT; CDR3aa: CATSRTQASTDTQYF
abundance: many; j_gene: TRBJ2-6; d_gene: -; v_gene: TRBV11-2; CDR3nt: TGTGCCAGCAGAGCGGACAGCTCTGGGGCCAACGTCCTGACTTTC; CDR3aa: CASRADSSGANVLTF
abundance: many; j_gene: TRBJ1-6; d_gene: -; v_gene: TRBV20-1; CDR3nt: TGCAGTGCTAGAGGGGAGGGACTGTTTAATTCACCCCTCCACTTT; CDR3aa: CSARGEGLFNSPLHF
abundance: few; j_gene: TRBJ2-1; d_gene: TRBD2; v_gene: TRBV20-1; CDR3nt: TGCAGTGCCCGATTGCCGCGGGGGGGCAATGAGCAGTTCTTC; CDR3aa: CSARLPRGGNEQFF
abundance: medium-sized; j_gene: TRBJ2-6; d_gene: TRBD1; v_gene: TRBV7-9; CDR3nt: TGTGCCAGCAGGCCGCGACTTCGACAGGGGCCCCCGTCTGGGGCCAACGTCCTGACTTTC; CDR3aa: CASRPRLRQGPPSGANVLTF
abundance: many; j_gene: TRBJ1-5; d_gene: -; v_gene: TRBV18; CDR3nt: TGTGCCAGCTCACCTAGGGCCAATCAGCCCCAGCATTTT; CDR3aa: CASSPRANQPQHF
abundance: many; j_gene: TRBJ1-2; d_gene: TRBD1; v_gene: TRBV19; CDR3nt: TGTGCCAGTAGTGAGATTTCCCGGGACAGTTTCACCTACACCTTC; CDR3aa: CASSEISRDSFTYTF
abundance: many; j_gene: TRBJ2-3; d_gene: -; v_gene: TRBV3-1; CDR3nt: TGTGCCAGCAGCCGCTCTGCCGATACGCAGTATTTT; CDR3aa: CASSRSADTQYF
abundance: many; j_gene: TRBJ2-3; d_gene: TRBD2; v_gene: TRBV12-3/TRBV12-4; CDR3nt: TGTGCCAGCACCAACGGACTAGACACAGATACGCAGTATTTT; CDR3aa: CASTNGLDTDTQYF
abundance: many; j_gene: TRBJ1-4; d_gene: TRBD1; v_gene: TRBV6-5; CDR3nt: TGTGCCAGCAGCCGGACAGGGGAAGAAAAACTGTTTTTT; CDR3aa: CASSRTGEEKLFF
abundance: medium-sized; j_gene: TRBJ2-7; d_gene: -; v_gene: TRBV4-3; CDR3nt: TGCGCCAGCAGCCAAGTATACGGTCCGTCCTACGAGCAGTACTTC; CDR3aa: CASSQVYGPSYEQYF
abundance: many; j_gene: TRBJ2-1; d_gene: TRBD1; v_gene: TRBV19; CDR3nt: TGTGCCAGTAGCGCCGGGACAGGGGGAGGTGTTTACGACAATGAGCAGTTCTTC; CDR3aa: CASSAGTGGGVYDNEQFF
abundance: -; j_gene: TRBJ2-3; d_gene: -; v_gene: TRBV18; CDR3nt: TGTGCCAGCTCACCATCCCAAGATACGCAGTATTTT; CDR3aa: CASSPSQDTQYF
abundance: -; j_gene: TRBJ2-7; d_gene: TRBD2; v_gene: TRBV12-3/TRBV12-4; CDR3nt: TGTGCCAGCAGCCCTCGGCTAGCGGGATTGTACGAGCAGTACTTC; CDR3aa: CASSPRLAGLYEQYF
abundance: many; j_gene: TRBJ2-5; d_gene: -; v_gene: TRBV20-1; CDR3nt: TGCAGTGCTTCAAGTACGGGGGCGGAGACCCAGTACTTC; CDR3aa: CSASSTGAETQYF
abundance: many; j_gene: TRBJ2-7; d_gene: TRBD1; v_gene: TRBV30; CDR3nt: TGTGCCTGGAGTGGAGGCGGGACAGGGGACTCCGAGCAGTACTTC; CDR3aa: CAWSGGGTGDSEQYF
abundance: many; j_gene: TRBJ2-1; d_gene: -; v_gene: TRBV20-1; CDR3nt: TGCAGTGCTAGCTTGGGGGACTACAATGAGCAGTTCTTC; CDR3aa: CSASLGDYNEQFF
abundance: -; j_gene: TRBJ2-1; d_gene: -; v_gene: TRBV21-1; CDR3nt: TGTGCCAGCAGCAAAGAAGCCTGGACTAGCGGGAGGGCCGGGGGCCCCTTCATACACAATGAGCAGTTCTTC; CDR3aa: CASSKEAWTSGRAGGPFIHNEQFF
abundance: many; j_gene: TRBJ2-4; d_gene: -; v_gene: TRBV15; CDR3nt: TGTGCCACCAGCAAAGACAGCAAAAACATTCAGTACTTC; CDR3aa: CATSKDSKNIQYF
abundance: many; j_gene: TRBJ2-1; d_gene: -; v_gene: TRBV15; CDR3nt: TGTGCCACCAGCAGTCCCTCGTTGGCCCTCACCTACAATGAGCAGTTCTTC; CDR3aa: CATSSPSLALTYNEQFF
abundance: many; j_gene: TRBJ2-3; d_gene: -; v_gene: TRBV7-6; CDR3nt: TGTGCCAGCAGCTTAGCGGAGGTGGCAGATACGCAGTATTTT; CDR3aa: CASSLAEVADTQYF
abundance: many; j_gene: TRBJ2-1; d_gene: TRBD2; v_gene: TRBV15; CDR3nt: TGTGCCACCAGCTTCCCCGGGGAGAGCGGGGGGCCCATTGATCCGCAGTTCTTC; CDR3aa: CATSFPGESGGPIDPQFF
abundance: many; j_gene: TRBJ2-2; d_gene: -; v_gene: TRBV7-8; CDR3nt: TGTGCCAGCAGCCCCCCCCTGAACACCGGGGAGCTGTTTTTT; CDR3aa: CASSPPLNTGELFF
abundance: many; j_gene: TRBJ1-3; d_gene: -; v_gene: TRBV30; CDR3nt: TGTGCCTGGAGTGTGGGGTTGGCTGGAAACACCATATATTTT; CDR3aa: CAWSVGLAGNTIYF
abundance: many; j_gene: TRBJ1-5; d_gene: TRBD1; v_gene: TRBV30; CDR3nt: TGTGCCTGGAGCGTAACAGGGGCCGCAATGCCCCAGCATTTT; CDR3aa: CAWSVTGAAMPQHF
abundance: many; j_gene: TRBJ2-3; d_gene: TRBD1; v_gene: TRBV5-1; CDR3nt: TGCGCCAGCAGCCCCGGAAGGGACAGGCTTAGCACAGATACGCAGTATTTT; CDR3aa: CASSPGRDRLSTDTQYF
abundance: many; j_gene: TRBJ2-1; d_gene: -; v_gene: TRBV30; CDR3nt: TGTGCCTGGAGTGTACTGCGGAATGAGCAGTTCTTC; CDR3aa: CAWSVLRNEQFF
abundance: medium-sized; j_gene: TRBJ2-3; d_gene: -; v_gene: TRBV30; CDR3nt: TGTGCCGGCCACCCTCGACTAAGCACAGATACGCAGTATTTT; CDR3aa: CAGHPRLSTDTQYF
abundance: many; j_gene: TRBJ2-7; d_gene: -; v_gene: TRBV7-2; CDR3nt: TGTGCCAGCAGCCCCTACGGTACCTACGAGCAGTACTTC; CDR3aa: CASSPYGTYEQYF
abundance: many; j_gene: TRBJ2-2; d_gene: -; v_gene: TRBV19; CDR3nt: TGTGCCAGTACCCTAGGAGGGTTTATCGCCGGGGAGCTGTTTTTT; CDR3aa: CASTLGGFIAGELFF
abundance: few; j_gene: TRBJ2-5; d_gene: -; v_gene: TRBV7-2; CDR3nt: TGTGCCAGCAGCTTAATGGGCCTGGGGGAGACCCAGTACTTC; CDR3aa: CASSLMGLGETQYF
abundance: many; j_gene: TRBJ1-1; d_gene: -; v_gene: TRBV27; CDR3nt: TGTGCCAGCAGTTTTCGGGGGAACACTGAAGCTTTCTTT; CDR3aa: CASSFRGNTEAFF
abundance: many; j_gene: TRBJ2-1; d_gene: TRBD2; v_gene: TRBV14; CDR3nt: TGTGCCAGCAGCCAAGGGATACGACTAGCGGGGCGAAACAATGAGCAGTTCTTC; CDR3aa: CASSQGIRLAGRNNEQFF
abundance: few; j_gene: TRBJ2-7; d_gene: TRBD2; v_gene: TRBV20-1; CDR3nt: TGCAGTGCTAGTCTGAGGGCGGCGGGAGGGAAGGACGAGCAGTACTTC; CDR3aa: CSASLRAAGGKDEQYF
abundance: many; j_gene: TRBJ2-1; d_gene: -; v_gene: TRBV29-1; CDR3nt: TGCAGCGTTGCCCGGGGTACCGACAATGAGCAGTTCTTC; CDR3aa: CSVARGTDNEQFF
abundance: -; j_gene: TRBJ2-3; d_gene: TRBD1; v_gene: TRBV19; CDR3nt: TGTGCCAGTAGATCCGGACAGGGACGAGCGGATACGCAGTATTTT; CDR3aa: CASRSGQGRADTQYF
abundance: -; j_gene: TRBJ2-2; d_gene: -; v_gene: TRBV3-1; CDR3nt: TGTGCCAGCAGCCAAGGGACCGGGGAGCTGTTTTTT; CDR3aa: CASSQGTGELFF
abundance: many; j_gene: TRBJ1-1; d_gene: TRBD1; v_gene: TRBV20-1; CDR3nt: TGCAGTGCAGACAGGGAGAACACTGAAGCTTTCTTT; CDR3aa: CSADRENTEAFF
abundance: many; j_gene: TRBJ2-7; d_gene: -; v_gene: TRBV19; CDR3nt: TGTGCCAGTAGCACTAGGGACTTCTACGAGCAGTACTTC; CDR3aa: CASSTRDFYEQYF